The 5 T cell receptor beta chains below all came from one sample that was sequenced in a study of shared clonotypes between healthy human individuals. CD45RO-negative, CCR7-selected cells formed the naive CD8 fraction, which excluded terminally differentiated effector memory CD45RA+ cells. Only in-frame clones appear in the TCRdb table, and some are missing; sequencing was by immunoSEQ multiplex PCR. The sample yields about 2.2 million clones, approximately 92% seen once. Sequenced input: naive CD8+ T cells from PBMCs. The source of these receptors is a man aged 18-30 years in good health. Some clones in this sample may be carry-over from other donors' samples.

The V and J genes are TRBV7-8 and TRBJ2-5; D not certain. CDR3 length equals 13 residues. The germline gives CDR1 SGHVS, CDR2 FQNEAQ. Trimming stripped 5 bases from V and 0 bases from J, with 7 bases between. This CDR3 reads CASSPMYQETQYF. Written as DNA, the CDR3 is TGTGCCAGCAGCCCAATGTACCAAGAGACCCAGTACTTC.

This chain connects TRBV27 to TRBJ2-1; 9 bases are a match to TRBD2. V lost 4 bases and J lost 3; bases outside the gene matches: 4. The V gene's germline CDR1 is MNHEY and CDR2 SMNVEV (reference sequence). The CDR3 has 15 residues. CDR3 protein: CASSSNSGSYNEQFF. CDR3 sequence (DNA): TGTGCCAGCAGTTCTAATAGCGGGAGCTACAATGAGCAGTTCTTC.

This sequence joins TRBV7-7 and TRBJ1-1; 7 nucleotides match TRBD1. J lost 8 bases, V lost 5 bases, and 8 bases had no gene match. Germline V gene lookup returns CDR1 SSHAT and CDR2 FNYEAQ (reference sequence). This CDR3 contains 13 residues. The CDR3 DNA follows: TGTGCCAGCAGCCCGAGGGGGCTGTCGGAAGCTTTCTTT. Translating gives CASSPRGLSEAFF.

The chain combines TRBV15 with TRBJ2-1; no reliable D call. Germline V gene sequence: CDR1 LNHNV, CDR2 YYDKDF (reference sequence). CDR3 size: 16 residues. V lost 3 bases to trimming and J lost 0 bases, with 12 bases between them. CDR3 nucleotide sequence: TGTGCCACCAGCAGTGCCGAGGAGAGCTCCTACAATGAGCAGTTCTTC. This translates into CATSSAEESSYNEQFF. Combining the CDR3 with reference TRBV15 and TRBJ2-1 gives the whole variable domain DAMVIQNPRYQVTQFGKPVTLSCSQTLNHNVMYWYQQKSSQAPKLLFHYYDKDFNNEADTPDNFQSRRPNTSFCFLDIRSPGLGDTAMYLCATSSAEESSYNEQFFGPGTRLTVL.

The chain is built from TRBV5-6 and TRBJ1-2; D is possibly TRBD1 (5 bases). Germline values: CDR1 SGHDT, CDR2 YYEEEE. Deletions cut 1 base from V and 5 bases from J, with 21 bases between. The CDR3 covers 17 residues. The CDR3 loop reads CASSLLLVADKGYGYTF. The CDR3 nucleotides read TGTGCCAGCAGCTTGCTGCTGGTGGCAGACAAGGGGTATGGCTACACCTTC.